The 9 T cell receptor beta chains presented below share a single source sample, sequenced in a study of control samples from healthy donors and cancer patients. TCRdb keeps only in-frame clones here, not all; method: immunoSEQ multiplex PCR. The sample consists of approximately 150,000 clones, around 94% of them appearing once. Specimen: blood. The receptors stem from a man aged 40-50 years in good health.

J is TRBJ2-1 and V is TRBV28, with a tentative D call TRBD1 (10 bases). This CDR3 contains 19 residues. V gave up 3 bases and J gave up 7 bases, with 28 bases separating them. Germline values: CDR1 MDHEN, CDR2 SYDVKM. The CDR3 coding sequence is TGTGCCAGCAGTTTGTCAGGACAGGGGGTGAGTAGCGGGAGAAATGAGCAGTTCTTC. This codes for CASSLSGQGVSSGRNEQFF.

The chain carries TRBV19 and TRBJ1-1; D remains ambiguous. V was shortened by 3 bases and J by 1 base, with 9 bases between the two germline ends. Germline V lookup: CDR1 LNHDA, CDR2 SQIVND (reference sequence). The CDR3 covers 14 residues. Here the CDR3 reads CASSIGDKNTEAFF. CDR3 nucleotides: TGTGCCAGTAGTATTGGTGACAAGAACACTGAAGCTTTCTTT.

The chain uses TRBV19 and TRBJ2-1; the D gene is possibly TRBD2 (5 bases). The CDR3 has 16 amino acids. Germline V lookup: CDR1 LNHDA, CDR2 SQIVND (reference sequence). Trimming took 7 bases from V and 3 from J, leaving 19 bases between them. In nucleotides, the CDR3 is TGTGCCAGTATGGGCCGCGCGGGCGCCTACTACAATGAGCAGTTCTTC. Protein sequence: CASMGRAGAYYNEQFF.

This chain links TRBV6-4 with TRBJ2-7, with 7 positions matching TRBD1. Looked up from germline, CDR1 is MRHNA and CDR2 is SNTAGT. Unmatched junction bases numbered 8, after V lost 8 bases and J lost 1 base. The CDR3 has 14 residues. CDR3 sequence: CASFLQGQSYEQYF. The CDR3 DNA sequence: TGTGCCAGCTTCCTGCAGGGACAGTCCTACGAGCAGTACTTC.

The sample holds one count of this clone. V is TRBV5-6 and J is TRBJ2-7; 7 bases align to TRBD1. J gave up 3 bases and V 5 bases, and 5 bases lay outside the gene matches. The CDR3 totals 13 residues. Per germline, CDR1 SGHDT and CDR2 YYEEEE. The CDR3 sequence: CASRVTGFYEQYF. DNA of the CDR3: TGTGCCAGCAGAGTGACAGGGTTCTACGAGCAGTACTTC.

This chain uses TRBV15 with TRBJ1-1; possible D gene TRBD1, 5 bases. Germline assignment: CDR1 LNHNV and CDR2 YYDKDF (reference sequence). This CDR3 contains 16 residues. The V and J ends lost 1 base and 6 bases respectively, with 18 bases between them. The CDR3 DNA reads TGTGCCACCAGCAGAGGCCGAACCAGGGTTTTCGCTGAAGCTTTCTTT. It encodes CATSRGRTRVFAEAFF.

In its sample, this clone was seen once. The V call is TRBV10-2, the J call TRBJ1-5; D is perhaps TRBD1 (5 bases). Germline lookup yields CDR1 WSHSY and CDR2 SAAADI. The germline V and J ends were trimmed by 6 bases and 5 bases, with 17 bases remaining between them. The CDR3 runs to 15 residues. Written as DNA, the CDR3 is TGCGCCAGCAGCAGACCCCCGGGGGGTGATCAGCCCCAGCATTTT. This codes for CASSRPPGGDQPQHF.

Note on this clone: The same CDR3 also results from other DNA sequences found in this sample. The CDR3 protein is CASSPGHQPQHF. The CDR3 DNA reads as TGTGCCAGCAGTCCAGGCCATCAGCCCCAGCATTTT. V is TRBV12-3 or TRBV12-4 and J is TRBJ1-5; D is unresolved. V gave up 5 bases and J gave up 5 bases, with 7 bases separating them. CDR3 length equals 12 residues.

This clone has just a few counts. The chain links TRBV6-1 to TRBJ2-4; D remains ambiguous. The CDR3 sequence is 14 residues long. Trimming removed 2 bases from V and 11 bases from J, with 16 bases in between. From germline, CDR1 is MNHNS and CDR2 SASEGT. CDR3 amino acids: CASSETLAIGVQYF. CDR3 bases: TGTGCCAGCAGTGAAACTTTGGCGATTGGGGTTCAGTACTTC.